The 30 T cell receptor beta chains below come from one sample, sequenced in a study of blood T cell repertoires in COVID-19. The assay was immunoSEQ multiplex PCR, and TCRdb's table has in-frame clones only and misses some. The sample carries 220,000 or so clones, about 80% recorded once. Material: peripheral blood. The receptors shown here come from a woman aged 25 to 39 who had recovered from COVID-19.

The CDR3 DNA follows: TGTGCCAGCGCTTTTACAACAGGGGGCAATGGCTACACCTTC. Encoded protein: CASAFTTGGNGYTF. The rearrangement links TRBV27 to TRBJ1-2; 9 bases agree with TRBD1. Germline V gene lookup returns CDR1 MNHEY and CDR2 SMNVEV (reference sequence). CDR3 length: 14 residues. V shed 8 bases and J 6 bases; nucleotides not matched to a gene: 10.

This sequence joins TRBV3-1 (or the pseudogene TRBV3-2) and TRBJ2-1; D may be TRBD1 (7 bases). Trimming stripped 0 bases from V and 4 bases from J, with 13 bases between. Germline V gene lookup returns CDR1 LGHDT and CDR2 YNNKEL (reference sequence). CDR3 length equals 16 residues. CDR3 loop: CASSQDGGTVYNEQFF. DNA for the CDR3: TGTGCCAGCAGCCAAGATGGCGGGACAGTGTACAATGAGCAGTTCTTC.

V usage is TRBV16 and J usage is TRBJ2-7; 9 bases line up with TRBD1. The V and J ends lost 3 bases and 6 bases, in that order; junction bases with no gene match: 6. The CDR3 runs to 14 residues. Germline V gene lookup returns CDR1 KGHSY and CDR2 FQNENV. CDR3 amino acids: CASSQDRGGLEQYF. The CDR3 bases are TGTGCCAGCAGCCAGGACAGGGGTGGGCTCGAGCAGTACTTC.

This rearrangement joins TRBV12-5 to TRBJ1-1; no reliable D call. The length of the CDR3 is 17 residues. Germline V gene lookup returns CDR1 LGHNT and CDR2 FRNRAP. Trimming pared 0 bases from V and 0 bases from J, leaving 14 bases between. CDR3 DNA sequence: TGTGCTAGTGGTTTGGTACTAGGGTCAGAAGTGAACACTGAAGCTTTCTTT. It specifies CASGLVLGSEVNTEAFF.

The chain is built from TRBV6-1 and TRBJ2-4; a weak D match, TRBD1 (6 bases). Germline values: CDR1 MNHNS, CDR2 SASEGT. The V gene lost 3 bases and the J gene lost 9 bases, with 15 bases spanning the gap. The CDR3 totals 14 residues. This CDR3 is CASSDVQGSGIQYF. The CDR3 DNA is TGTGCCAGCAGTGATGTACAGGGTTCTGGCATTCAGTACTTC.

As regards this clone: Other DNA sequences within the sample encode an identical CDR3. The CDR3 coding sequence is TGTGCCAGCAGCCCCGGGACTAGCGGGAGCCCAGATACGCAGTATTTT. Residues: CASSPGTSGSPDTQYF. The J gene is TRBJ2-3, the V gene TRBV7-3; TRBD2 agrees at 14 bases. Germline-derived CDR1 and CDR2 are SGHTA and FQGTGA. With V trimmed by 5 bases and J by 4 bases, 5 bases remained unmatched. The CDR3 extends over 16 amino acids.

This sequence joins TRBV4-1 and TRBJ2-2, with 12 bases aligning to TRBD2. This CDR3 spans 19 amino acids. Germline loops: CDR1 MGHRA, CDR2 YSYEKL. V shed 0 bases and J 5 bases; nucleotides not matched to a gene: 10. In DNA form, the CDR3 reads TGCGCCAGCAGCCAAGATGCTCTAGCGGGAGGGCGTGGGACCGGGGAGCTGTTTTTT. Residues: CASSQDALAGGRGTGELFF.

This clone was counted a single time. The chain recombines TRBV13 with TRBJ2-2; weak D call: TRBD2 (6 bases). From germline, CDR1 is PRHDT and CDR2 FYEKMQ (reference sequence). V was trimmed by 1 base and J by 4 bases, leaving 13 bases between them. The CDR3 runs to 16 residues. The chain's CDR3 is CASSLVGGTVTGELFF. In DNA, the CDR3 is TGTGCCAGCAGCTTAGTGGGGGGTACCGTCACCGGGGAGCTGTTTTTT.

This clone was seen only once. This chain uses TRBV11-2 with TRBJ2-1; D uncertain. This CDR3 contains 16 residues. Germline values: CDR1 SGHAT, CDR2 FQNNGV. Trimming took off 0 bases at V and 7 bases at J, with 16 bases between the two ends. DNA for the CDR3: TGTGCCAGCAGCTTAGATAATTACGGTTATGCGAATGAGCAGTTCTTC. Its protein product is CASSLDNYGYANEQFF. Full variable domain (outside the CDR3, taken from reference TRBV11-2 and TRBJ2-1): EAGVAQSPRYKIIEKRQSVAFWCNPISGHATLYWYQQILGQGPKLLIQFQNNGVVDDSQLPKDRFSAERLKGVDSTLKIQPAKLEDSAVYLCASSLDNYGYANEQFFGPGTRLTVL.

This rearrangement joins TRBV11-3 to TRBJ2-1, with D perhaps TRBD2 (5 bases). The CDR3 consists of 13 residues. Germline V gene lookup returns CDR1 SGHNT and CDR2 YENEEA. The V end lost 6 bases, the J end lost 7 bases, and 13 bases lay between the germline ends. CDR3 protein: CASSWGGSNEQFF. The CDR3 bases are TGTGCCAGCAGTTGGGGTGGGAGTAATGAGCAGTTCTTC. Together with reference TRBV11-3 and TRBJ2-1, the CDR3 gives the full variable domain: EAGVVQSPRYKIIEKKQPVAFWCNPISGHNTLYWYLQNLGQGPELLIRYENEEAVDDSQLPKDRFSAERLKGVDSTLKIQPAELGDSAVYLCASSWGGSNEQFFGPGTRLTVL.

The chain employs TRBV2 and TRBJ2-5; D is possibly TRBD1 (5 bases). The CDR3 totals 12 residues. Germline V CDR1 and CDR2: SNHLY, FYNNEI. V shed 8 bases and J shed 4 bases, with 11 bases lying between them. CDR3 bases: TGTGCCAGCCTCAGGGTCGGAGAGACCCAGTACTTC. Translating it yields CASLRVGETQYF.

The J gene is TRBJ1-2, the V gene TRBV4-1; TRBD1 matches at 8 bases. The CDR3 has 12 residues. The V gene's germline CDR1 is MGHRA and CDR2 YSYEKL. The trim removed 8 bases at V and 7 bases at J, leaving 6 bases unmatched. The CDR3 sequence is CASLGQGLGYTF. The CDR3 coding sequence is TGCGCCAGCCTCGGACAGGGCCTTGGCTACACCTTC.

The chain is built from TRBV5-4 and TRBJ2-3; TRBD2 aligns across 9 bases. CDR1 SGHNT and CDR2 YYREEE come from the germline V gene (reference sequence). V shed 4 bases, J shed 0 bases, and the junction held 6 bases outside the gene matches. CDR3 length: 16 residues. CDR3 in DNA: TGTGCCAGCAGCCCTGGACTAGCGAGAAGCACAGATACGCAGTATTTT. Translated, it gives CASSPGLARSTDTQYF.

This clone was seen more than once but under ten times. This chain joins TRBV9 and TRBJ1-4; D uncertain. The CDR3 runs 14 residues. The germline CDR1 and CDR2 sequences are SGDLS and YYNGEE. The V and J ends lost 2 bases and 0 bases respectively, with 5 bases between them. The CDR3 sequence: CASSVTATNEKLFF. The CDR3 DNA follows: TGTGCCAGCAGCGTCACAGCAACTAATGAAAAACTGTTTTTT.

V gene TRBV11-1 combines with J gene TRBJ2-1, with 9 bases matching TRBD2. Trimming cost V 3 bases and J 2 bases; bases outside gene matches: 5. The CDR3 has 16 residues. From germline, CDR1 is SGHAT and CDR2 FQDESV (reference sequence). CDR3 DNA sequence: TGTGCCAGCAGCTTTCTAGCGGGAAAACCCTACAATGAGCAGTTCTTC. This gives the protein CASSFLAGKPYNEQFF. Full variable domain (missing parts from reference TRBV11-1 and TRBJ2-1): EAEVAQSPRYKITEKSQAVAFWCDPISGHATLYWYRQILGQGPELLVQFQDESVVDDSQLPKDRFSAERLKGVDSTLKIQPAELGDSAMYLCASSFLAGKPYNEQFFGPGTRLTVL.

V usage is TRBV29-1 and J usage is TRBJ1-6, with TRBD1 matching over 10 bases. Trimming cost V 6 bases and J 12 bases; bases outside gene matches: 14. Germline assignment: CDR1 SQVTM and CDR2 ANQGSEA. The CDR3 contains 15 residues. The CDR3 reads CSVVLLGTGARPLHF. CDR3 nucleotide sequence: TGCAGCGTAGTTCTTTTAGGGACAGGGGCTAGACCCCTCCACTTT.

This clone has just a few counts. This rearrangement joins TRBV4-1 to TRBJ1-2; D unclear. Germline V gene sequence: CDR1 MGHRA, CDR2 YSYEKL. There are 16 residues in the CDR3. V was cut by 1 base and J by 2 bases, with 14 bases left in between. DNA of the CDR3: TGCGCCAGCAGCCAAGTGGCCACGGCGGGCAACTATGGCTACACCTTC. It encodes CASSQVATAGNYGYTF.

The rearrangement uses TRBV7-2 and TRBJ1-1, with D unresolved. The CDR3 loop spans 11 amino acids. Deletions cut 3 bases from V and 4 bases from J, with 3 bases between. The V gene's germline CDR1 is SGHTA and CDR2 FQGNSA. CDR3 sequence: CASSFFTEAFF. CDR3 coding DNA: TGTGCCAGCAGCTTCTTCACTGAAGCTTTCTTT.

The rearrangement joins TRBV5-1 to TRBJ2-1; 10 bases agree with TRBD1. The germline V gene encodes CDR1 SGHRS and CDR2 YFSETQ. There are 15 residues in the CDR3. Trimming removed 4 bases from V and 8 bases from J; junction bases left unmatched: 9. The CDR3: CASSMTGGDGDEQFF. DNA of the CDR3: TGCGCCAGCAGCATGACAGGGGGCGACGGGGATGAGCAGTTCTTC.

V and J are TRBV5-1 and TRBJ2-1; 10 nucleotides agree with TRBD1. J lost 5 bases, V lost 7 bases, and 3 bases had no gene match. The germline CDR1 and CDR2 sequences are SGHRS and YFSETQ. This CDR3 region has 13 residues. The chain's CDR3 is CASGTGDNNEQFF. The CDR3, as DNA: TGCGCCAGCGGGACAGGGGATAACAATGAGCAGTTCTTC.

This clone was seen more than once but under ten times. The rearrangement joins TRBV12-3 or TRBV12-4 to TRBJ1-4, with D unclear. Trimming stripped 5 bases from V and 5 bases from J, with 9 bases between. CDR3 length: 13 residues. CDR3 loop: CASSLLENEKLFF. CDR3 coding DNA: TGTGCCAGCAGTCTCTTGGAGAATGAAAAACTGTTTTTT.

The CDR3 protein is CASSRRPSGYEQYF. The CDR3 nucleotides are TGCGCCAGCAGCCGGAGGCCCTCTGGTTACGAGCAGTACTTC. The rearrangement links TRBV5-1 to TRBJ2-7; possible D gene TRBD2, 5 bases. Between the trimmed V and J ends, which lost 4 bases and 4 bases, there was a span of 15 bases. Germline V gives CDR1 SGHRS, CDR2 YFSETQ. The CDR3 runs to 14 residues.

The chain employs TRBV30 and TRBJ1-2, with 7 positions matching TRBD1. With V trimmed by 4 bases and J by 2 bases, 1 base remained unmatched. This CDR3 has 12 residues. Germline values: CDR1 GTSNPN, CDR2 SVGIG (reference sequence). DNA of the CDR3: TGTGCCTGGATGACAGGGAACTATGGCTACACCTTC. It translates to CAWMTGNYGYTF.

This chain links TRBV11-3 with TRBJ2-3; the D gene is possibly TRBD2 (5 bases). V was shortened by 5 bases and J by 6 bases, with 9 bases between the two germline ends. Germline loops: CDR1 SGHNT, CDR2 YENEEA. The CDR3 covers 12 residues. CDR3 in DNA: TGTGCCAGCAGCGCCCCGGGGGATACGCAGTATTTT. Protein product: CASSAPGDTQYF.

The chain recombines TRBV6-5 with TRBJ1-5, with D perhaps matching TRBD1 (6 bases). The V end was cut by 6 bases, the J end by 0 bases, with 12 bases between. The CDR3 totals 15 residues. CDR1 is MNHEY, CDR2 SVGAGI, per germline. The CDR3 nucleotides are TGTGCCAGCAGCCTCCGGACAGCTAGCAATCAGCCCCAGCATTTT. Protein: CASSLRTASNQPQHF.

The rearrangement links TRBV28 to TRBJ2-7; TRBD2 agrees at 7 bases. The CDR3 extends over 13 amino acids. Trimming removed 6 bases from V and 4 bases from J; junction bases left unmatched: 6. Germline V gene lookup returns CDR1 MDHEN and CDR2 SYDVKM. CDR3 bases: TGTGCCAGCAGCCCCCCGGGAGGTTACGAGCAGTACTTC. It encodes CASSPPGGYEQYF.

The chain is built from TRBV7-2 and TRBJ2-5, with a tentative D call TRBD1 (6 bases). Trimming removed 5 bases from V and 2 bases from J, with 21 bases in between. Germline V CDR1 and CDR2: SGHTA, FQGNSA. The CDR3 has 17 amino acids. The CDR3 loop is CASSPRMSRGNQETQYF. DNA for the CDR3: TGTGCCAGCAGCCCTCGGATGTCGAGGGGGAATCAAGAGACCCAGTACTTC.

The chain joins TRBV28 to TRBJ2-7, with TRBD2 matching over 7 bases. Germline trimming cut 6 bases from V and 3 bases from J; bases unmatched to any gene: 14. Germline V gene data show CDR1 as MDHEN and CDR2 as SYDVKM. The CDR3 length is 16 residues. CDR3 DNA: TGTGCCAGCAGCCTGAGGTGGAGCGGGGCCATCTACGAGCAGTACTTC. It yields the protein CASSLRWSGAIYEQYF.

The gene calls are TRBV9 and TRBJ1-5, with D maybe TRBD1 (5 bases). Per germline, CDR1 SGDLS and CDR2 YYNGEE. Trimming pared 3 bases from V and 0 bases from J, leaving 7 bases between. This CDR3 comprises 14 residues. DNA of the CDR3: TGTGCCAGCAGCGGGGGGGGTAGCAATCAGCCCCAGCATTTT. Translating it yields CASSGGGSNQPQHF.

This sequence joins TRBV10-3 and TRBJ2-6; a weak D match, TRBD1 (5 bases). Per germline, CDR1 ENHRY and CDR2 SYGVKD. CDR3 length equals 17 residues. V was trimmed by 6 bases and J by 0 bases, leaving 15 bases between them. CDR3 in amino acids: CAISPQAPISGANVLTF. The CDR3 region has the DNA TGTGCCATCAGCCCACAGGCCCCCATCTCTGGGGCCAACGTCCTGACTTTC.